A selection of T cell receptor beta chains follows, all from one sample in a study of cytomegalovirus exposure and HLA in healthy donors. Some clones are missing from TCRdb's copy, which holds only in-frame ones; the method was immunoSEQ multiplex PCR. The repertoire includes more than 200,000 clones, almost 80% of them detected once, and 1.5% to 2% sits in the top ten. The sequenced material came from PBMCs. Receptors were obtained from a male donor in good health and CMV-seronegative. Each CDR3 is given with its conserved first and last residue. The D gene is left open where the match is weak. Clone size is not always given. Where it is, it says once, few, many or a class for expanded clones.

J | V | size | D | DNA | CDR3
TRBJ1-2 | TRBV19 | - | - | TGTGCCAGTAGTATACAGGGGTGGTATGGCTACACCTTC | CASSIQGWYGYTF
TRBJ2-2 | TRBV6-4 | few | - | TGTGCCAGCAGTGAGGGAGGGAACACCGGGGAGCTGTTTTTT | CASSEGGNTGELFF
TRBJ2-3 | TRBV7-2 | - | - | TGTGCCAGCAGCTTAGGTGTGACTAGCACAGATACGCAGTATTTT | CASSLGVTSTDTQYF
TRBJ2-7 | TRBV7-9 | - | - | TGTGCCAGCAGCTTCCCTATCTCCTACGAGCAGTACTTC | CASSFPISYEQYF
TRBJ1-1 | TRBV7-8 | - | - | TGTGCCAGCAGCTTAGGCAGGGGGAACACTGAAGCTTTCTTT | CASSLGRGNTEAFF
TRBJ2-7 | TRBV9 | - | - | TGTGCCAGCAGCGTAGGGTACGGGTCCTACGAGCAGTACTTC | CASSVGYGSYEQYF
TRBJ1-2 | TRBV25-1 | once | - | TGTGCCAGCACCAACCGTTGGGACGGAGGGGGGGTTGGTGGCTACACCTTC | CASTNRWDGGGVGGYTF
TRBJ1-3 | TRBV27 | - | - | TGTGCCAGCAGTTTTGGACAGAGGGGAAACACCATATATTTT | CASSFGQRGNTIYF
TRBJ2-3 | TRBV7-9 | - | TRBD2 | TGTGCCAGCAGCCTCGGACTAGCGGGAGGGGCAGATACGCAGTATTTT | CASSLGLAGGADTQYF
TRBJ1-1 | TRBV7-9 | few | - | TGTGCCAGCAGCTTTCCCCAGAACACTGAAGCTTTCTTT | CASSFPQNTEAFF
TRBJ2-7 | TRBV2 | - | TRBD1 | TGTGCCAGCAGAGACAGGGGGTCTGGGAACGAGCAGTACTTC | CASRDRGSGNEQYF
TRBJ1-5 | TRBV7-8 | - | TRBD1 | TGTGCCAGCAGCTTAGTTGGGACAGGGGGCCTAAATCAGCCCCAGCATTTT | CASSLVGTGGLNQPQHF
TRBJ1-2 | TRBV29-1 | - | - | TGCAGCGCCCGAAGGCCCACAGGCACCTATGGCTACACCTTC | CSARRPTGTYGYTF
TRBJ1-2 | TRBV27 | - | - | TGTGCCAGCAGACAAAACAGGGTCTCTAACTATGGCTACACCTTC | CASRQNRVSNYGYTF
TRBJ2-1 | TRBV28 | once | - | TGTGCCAGCAGTTTGTCGAAGACAGGCTACTCCTACAATGAGCAGTTCTTC | CASSLSKTGYSYNEQFF